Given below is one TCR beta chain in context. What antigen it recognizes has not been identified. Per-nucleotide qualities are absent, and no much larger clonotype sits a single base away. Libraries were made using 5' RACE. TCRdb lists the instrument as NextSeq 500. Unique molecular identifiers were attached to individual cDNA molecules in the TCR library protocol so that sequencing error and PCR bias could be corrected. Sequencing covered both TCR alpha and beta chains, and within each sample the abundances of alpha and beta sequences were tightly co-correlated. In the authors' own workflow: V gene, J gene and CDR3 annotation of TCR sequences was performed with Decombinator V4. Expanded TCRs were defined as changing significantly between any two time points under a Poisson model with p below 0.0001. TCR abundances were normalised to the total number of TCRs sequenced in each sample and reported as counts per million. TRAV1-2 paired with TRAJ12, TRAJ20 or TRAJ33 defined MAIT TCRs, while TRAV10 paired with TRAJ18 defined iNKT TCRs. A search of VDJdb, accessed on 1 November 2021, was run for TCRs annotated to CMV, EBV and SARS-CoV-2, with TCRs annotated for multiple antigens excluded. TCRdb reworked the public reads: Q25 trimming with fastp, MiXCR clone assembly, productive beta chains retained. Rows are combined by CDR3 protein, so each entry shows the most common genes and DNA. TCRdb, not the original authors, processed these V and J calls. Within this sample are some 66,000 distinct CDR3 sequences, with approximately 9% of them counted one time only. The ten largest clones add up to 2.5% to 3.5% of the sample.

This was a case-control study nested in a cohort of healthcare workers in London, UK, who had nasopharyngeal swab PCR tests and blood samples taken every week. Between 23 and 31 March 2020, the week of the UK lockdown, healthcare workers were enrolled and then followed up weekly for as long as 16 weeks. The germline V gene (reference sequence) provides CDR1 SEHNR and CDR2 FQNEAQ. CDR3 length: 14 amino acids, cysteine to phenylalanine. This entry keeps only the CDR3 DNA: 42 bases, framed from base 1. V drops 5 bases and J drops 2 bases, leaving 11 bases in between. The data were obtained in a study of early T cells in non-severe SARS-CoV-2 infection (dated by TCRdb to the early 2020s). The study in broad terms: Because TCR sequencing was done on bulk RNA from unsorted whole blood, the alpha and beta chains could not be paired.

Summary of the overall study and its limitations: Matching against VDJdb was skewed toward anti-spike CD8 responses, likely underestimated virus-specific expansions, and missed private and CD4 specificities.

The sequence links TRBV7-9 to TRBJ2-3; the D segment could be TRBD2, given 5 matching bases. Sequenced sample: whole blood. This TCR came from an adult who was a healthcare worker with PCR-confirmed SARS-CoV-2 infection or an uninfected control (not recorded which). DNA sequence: TGTGCCAGCAGCCTAGGACTCAACACAGATACGCAGTATTTT. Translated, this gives CASSLGLNTDTQYF.